This entry lists 6 T cell receptor beta chains sequenced from one sample in a study of blood T cells in healthy people across ages. A second PCR of roughly 7 to 11 cycles used a sample-barcoded 5' primer and a J-beta primer mix. TCRdb re-analysed the 5' RACE reads in MiXCR, keeping a single row per CDR3 protein. The sample has hundreds of thousands of distinct CDR3 sequences, 20% to 25% seen once. In addition, the sample was reused for a study of T cells of mothers and their children.

The material sequenced was blood. These receptors were taken from a boy under 18 in good health.

The chain couples TRBV4-1 to TRBJ1-5; the D is unclear. Germline CDR1 is MGHRA and CDR2 is YSYEKL. This CDR3 spans 17 amino acids. Deletions cut 3 bases from V and 5 bases from J, with 20 bases between. CDR3 sequence: CASSHNNGIRGYQPQHF. CDR3 nucleotide sequence: TGCGCCAGCAGCCATAACAACGGTATTAGAGGTTATCAGCCCCAGCATTTT.

This clonotype was found a few times. The chain carries TRBV3-1 and TRBJ1-4; TRBD1 might be the D (6 bases). Trimming cost V 5 bases and J 3 bases, with 13 bases left between them. This CDR3 has 15 residues. Germline V gives CDR1 LGHDT, CDR2 YNNKEL (reference sequence). The CDR3 loop is CASSFTGIANEKLFF. The CDR3 nucleotides are TGTGCCAGCAGCTTTACAGGGATCGCTAATGAAAAACTGTTTTTT.

This chain links TRBV12-3 or TRBV12-4 with TRBJ1-2, with 7 bases matching TRBD1. The V and J ends lost 5 bases and 8 bases, in that order; junction bases with no gene match: 11. CDR3 size: 14 residues. The CDR3 DNA reads TGTGCCAGCAGTCGCCGAAACAGGGGAGAAGGCTACACCTTC. This gives the protein CASSRRNRGEGYTF.

V is TRBV7-9 and J is TRBJ2-7, with D unresolved. Per germline, CDR1 SEHNR and CDR2 FQNEAQ (reference sequence). V dropped 7 bases and J dropped 2 bases, with 12 bases sitting between them. This CDR3 has 13 residues. In nucleotides, the CDR3 is TGTGCCAGCATGGGTAGAGGCCCCTACGAGCAGTACTTC. It specifies CASMGRGPYEQYF.

The chain carries TRBV20-1 and TRBJ2-1; 12 bases are a match to TRBD2. Germline CDR1 DFQATT, CDR2 SNEGSKA (reference sequence). V lost 6 bases and J lost 4; bases outside the gene matches: 10. The CDR3 consists of 16 residues. The CDR3 spells CSATKGTSGLYNEQFF. CDR3 coding DNA: TGCAGTGCCACAAAGGGGACTAGCGGGTTATACAATGAGCAGTTCTTC.

This clonotype was found a few times. This rearrangement joins TRBV10-3 to TRBJ2-7; D gene ambiguous. The CDR3 totals 12 residues. Germline loops: CDR1 ENHRY, CDR2 SYGVKD. Trimming shortened V by 3 bases and J by 6 bases, and 9 bases separated the two germline ends. CDR3 in DNA: TGTGCCATCAGTGAAGAACTCAGCGAGCAGTACTTC. It yields the protein CAISEELSEQYF.